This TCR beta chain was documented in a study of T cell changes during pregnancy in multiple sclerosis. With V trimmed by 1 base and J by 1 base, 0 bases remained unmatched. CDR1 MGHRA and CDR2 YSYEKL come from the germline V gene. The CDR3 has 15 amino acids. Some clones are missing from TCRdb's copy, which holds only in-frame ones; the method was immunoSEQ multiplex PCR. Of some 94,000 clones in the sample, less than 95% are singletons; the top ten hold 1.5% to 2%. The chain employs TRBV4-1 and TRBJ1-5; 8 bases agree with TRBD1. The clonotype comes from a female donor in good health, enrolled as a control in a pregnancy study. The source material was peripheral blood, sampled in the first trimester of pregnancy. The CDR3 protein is CASSQGQGSNQPQHF. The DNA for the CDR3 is TGCGCCAGCAGCCAAGGACAGGGGAGCAATCAGCCCCAGCATTTT.